This T cell receptor beta chain came from a study of blood T cell repertoires in COVID-19. The wider study: The United States, Italy and Spain provided the acute and convalescent COVID-19 samples.

With 4 bases removed from V and 0 bases from J, the gap between germline ends came to 11 bases. The CDR3 is 16 amino acids. Germline V gives CDR1 SGHRS, CDR2 YFSETQ. TCRdb's copy holds only in-frame clones and misses some; the assay was immunoSEQ multiplex PCR. This sample has about 420,000 clones, with about 90% found just once. This sequence joins TRBV5-1 and TRBJ2-6; D is possibly TRBD1 (7 bases). Sequenced: peripheral blood. The receptor was isolated from a man between 18 and 29 years old with COVID-19, enrolled during active disease. The CDR3 protein is CASSRGDSSGANVLTF. In DNA form, the CDR3 reads TGCGCCAGCAGCAGGGGGGACAGCTCTGGGGCCAACGTCCTGACTTTC. Looking up the rest from reference TRBV5-1 and TRBJ2-6 gives the full variable domain: KAGVTQTPRYLIKTRGQQVTLSCSPISGHRSVSWYQQTPGQGLQFLFEYFSETQRNKGNFPGRFSGRQFSNSRSEMNVSTLELGDSALYLCASSRGDSSGANVLTFGAGSRLTVL.